These 27 T cell receptor beta chains were all obtained from the same sample, sequenced in a study of T cell repertoires in ileal Crohn's disease. Clones were read by immunoSEQ multiplex PCR, and TCRdb kept only the in-frame ones, dropping some. This sample carries more than 4,500 clones, about 81% of them seen once, and the ten largest clones take around 6.1%. The sample consisted of ileal tissue. The receptors were gathered from an adult with Crohn's disease.

The chain is built from TRBV19 and TRBJ1-6; D ambiguous. Germline assignment: CDR1 LNHDA and CDR2 SQIVND (reference sequence). This CDR3 region has 13 residues. V shed 4 bases and J shed 9 bases, with 10 bases lying between them. CDR3 protein: CASSTSTGSPLHF. CDR3 bases: TGTGCCAGTAGTACCTCTACGGGTTCACCCCTCCACTTT.

CDR3 bases: TGTGCCAGCAGCTTAACTCGGGATACCCAGTACTTC. Amino acid sequence: CASSLTRDTQYF. This chain links TRBV7-2 with TRBJ2-5, with D perhaps matching TRBD2 (5 bases). Germline V CDR1 and CDR2: SGHTA, FQGNSA. The V end was cut by 2 bases, the J end by 8 bases, with 9 bases between. This CDR3 region has 12 residues.

This chain connects TRBV15 to TRBJ1-4; D is unclear. CDR1 is LNHNV, CDR2 YYDKDF, per germline (reference sequence). Trimming shortened V by 6 bases and J by 7 bases, and 12 bases separated the two germline ends. This CDR3 is 13 amino acids long. CDR3 sequence (DNA): TGTGCCACCAGTCGGGGTTTACTTGAAAAACTGTTTTTT. Translation gives CATSRGLLEKLFF.

A few counts support this clone. This sequence joins TRBV7-8 and TRBJ1-4; D remains ambiguous. V was shortened by 5 bases and J by 3 bases, with 13 bases between the two germline ends. There are 15 residues in the CDR3. The germline V gene has CDR1 SGHVS and CDR2 FQNEAQ. CDR3 bases: TGTGCCAGCAGCCCGTGGGAGGGCTCTAATGAAAAACTGTTTTTT. As protein: CASSPWEGSNEKLFF.

This chain uses TRBV11-3 with TRBJ2-2; D gene ambiguous. This CDR3 region has 15 residues. Per the germline V gene, CDR1 is SGHNT and CDR2 is YENEEA. V lost 1 base, J lost 2 bases, and 8 bases lay in between. DNA of the CDR3: TGTGCCAGCAGCTTAGGCCCAGAAAACACCGGGGAGCTGTTTTTT. This sequence encodes CASSLGPENTGELFF.

The chain has TRBV7-2 and TRBJ2-3; 8 bases are shared with TRBD1. V lost 4 bases and J lost 4; bases outside the gene matches: 1. Per germline, CDR1 SGHTA and CDR2 FQGNSA. The CDR3 covers 13 residues. The CDR3 loop reads CASSWDRSDTQYF. The CDR3, as DNA: TGTGCCAGCAGCTGGGACAGGTCAGATACGCAGTATTTT.

This clone was counted between two and nine times. This chain joins TRBV30 and TRBJ1-6, with D perhaps matching TRBD1 (5 bases). The CDR3 runs 17 residues. Trimming removed 0 bases at V and 0 bases at J, with 12 bases between. Germline V gene data show CDR1 as GTSNPN and CDR2 as SVGIG (reference sequence). CDR3 residues: CAWSVDRTSSYNSPLHF. CDR3 DNA: TGTGCCTGGAGTGTAGACAGAACAAGCTCCTATAATTCACCCCTCCACTTT.

CDR3 protein: CASSPDRVNQPQHF. The CDR3 region has the DNA TGTGCCAGCAGTCCCGACAGGGTCAATCAGCCCCAGCATTTT. The chain has TRBV2 and TRBJ1-5; 7 bases agree with TRBD1. Unmatched junction bases numbered 4, after V lost 5 bases and J lost 3 bases. This CDR3 has 14 amino acids. Germline lookup yields CDR1 SNHLY and CDR2 FYNNEI.

The chain combines TRBV9 with TRBJ2-3, with TRBD1 matching 7 bases. V lost 2 bases and J lost 2; bases outside the gene matches: 2. This CDR3 comprises 14 residues. Germline lookup yields CDR1 SGDLS and CDR2 YYNGEE. The CDR3 reads CASSVDRFTDTQYF. CDR3 coding DNA: TGTGCCAGCAGCGTGGACAGGTTCACAGATACGCAGTATTTT.

The rearrangement links TRBV7-3 to TRBJ2-7, with 7 positions matching TRBD2. The CDR3 contains 15 residues. The germline CDR1 and CDR2 sequences are SGHTA and FQGTGA. V lost 0 bases, J lost 6 bases, and 8 bases stayed unmatched. In nucleotides, the CDR3 is TGTGCCAGCAGCTTAACTTGGGGCAGGGAGGGCGAGCAGTACTTC. Translation: CASSLTWGREGEQYF.

DNA of the CDR3: TGTGCCAGCAGTTACCCTGGACAGGGGCACGGGGCTTTCTTT. Its protein is CASSYPGQGHGAFF. The genes are TRBV28 and TRBJ1-1; 9 nucleotides align to TRBD1. The CDR3 covers 14 residues. Germline trimming cut 4 bases from V and 11 bases from J; bases unmatched to any gene: 11. CDR1 and CDR2 (germline): MDHEN, SYDVKM.

The gene calls are TRBV5-4 and TRBJ1-1; no clear D gene. Germline V CDR1 and CDR2: SGHNT, YYREEE (reference sequence). The CDR3 sequence is 13 residues long. The germline V and J ends were trimmed by 0 bases and 1 base, with 4 bases remaining between them. The CDR3 spells CASSLAQNTEAFF. In DNA, the CDR3 is TGTGCCAGCAGCTTGGCACAGAACACTGAAGCTTTCTTT.

This clone was detected a few times. V and J are TRBV28 and TRBJ2-7; perhaps TRBD2 as D (5 bases). Trimming removed 6 bases from V and 3 bases from J, with 15 bases in between. There are 14 residues in the CDR3. Germline values: CDR1 MDHEN, CDR2 SYDVKM. This chain's CDR3 is CASSPRGSGYEQYF. DNA of the CDR3: TGTGCCAGCAGCCCCCGAGGGTCGGGCTACGAGCAGTACTTC.

This rearrangement joins TRBV5-5 to TRBJ1-2; D uncertain. The CDR3 is 13 residues long. Per germline, CDR1 SGHKS and CDR2 YYEKEE (reference sequence). V gave up 0 bases and J gave up 6 bases, with 9 bases separating them. The CDR3: CASSLDSHNGYTF. The CDR3 bases are TGTGCCAGCAGCTTGGACAGCCACAATGGCTACACCTTC. The entire variable domain, with the rest obtained from reference TRBV5-5 and TRBJ1-2, is as follows: DAGVTQSPTHLIKTRGQQVTLRCSPISGHKSVSWYQQVLGQGPQFIFQYYEKEERGRGNFPDRFSARQFPNYSSELNVNALLLGDSALYLCASSLDSHNGYTFGSGTRLTVV.

The chain carries TRBV6-6 and TRBJ1-1; D gene unclear. Trimming shortened V by 5 bases and J by 1 base, and 11 bases separated the two germline ends. This CDR3 contains 14 residues. Germline V gene data show CDR1 as MNHNY and CDR2 as SVGAGI (reference sequence). This CDR3 reads CASSIGGSNTEAFF. CDR3 DNA sequence: TGTGCCAGCAGTATCGGAGGTTCGAACACTGAAGCTTTCTTT.

The chain carries TRBV7-2 and TRBJ2-7; D is ambiguous. CDR1 and CDR2 (germline): SGHTA, FQGNSA. This CDR3 has 11 residues. The V end lost 4 bases, the J end lost 4 bases, and 5 bases lay between the germline ends. CDR3 amino acids: CASSSAYEQYF. As DNA, the CDR3 is TGTGCCAGCAGCTCTGCGTACGAGCAGTACTTC.

The chain joins TRBV10-2 to TRBJ2-7; TRBD2 matches at 11 bases. V lost 5 bases to trimming and J lost 5 bases; unmatched junction nucleotides: 11. The length of the CDR3 is 16 residues. Germline lookup yields CDR1 WSHSY and CDR2 SAAADI. This chain's CDR3 is CASSRLAGGPRHEQYF. The CDR3, as DNA: TGCGCCAGCAGTAGGCTAGCGGGGGGACCGCGGCACGAGCAGTACTTC.

V gene TRBV7-2 combines with J gene TRBJ1-2, with a possible D match to TRBD1 (5 bases). Trimming took off 5 bases at V and 7 bases at J, with 20 bases between the two ends. Looked up from germline, CDR1 is SGHTA and CDR2 is FQGNSA. CDR3 length equals 15 residues. The chain's CDR3 is CASSLSPEGRSGYTF. The CDR3 nucleotides read TGTGCCAGCAGCCTATCCCCGGAGGGGAGGAGTGGCTACACCTTC.

The rearrangement uses TRBV6-6 and TRBJ2-3; 11 positions agree with TRBD2. The CDR3 consists of 14 residues. CDR1 is MNHNY and CDR2 is SVGAGI in the germline V gene (reference sequence). The junction had 6 bases not matched to a gene; V was cut back by 7 bases and J by 6 bases. The CDR3 reads CASKVAGGPDTQYF. CDR3 in DNA: TGTGCCAGCAAAGTAGCGGGGGGGCCGGATACGCAGTATTTT.

The chain uses TRBV19 and TRBJ2-3, with TRBD2 matching over 10 bases. In germline, CDR1 is LNHDA, CDR2 SQIVND (reference sequence). Trimming cost V 6 bases and J 7 bases; bases outside gene matches: 7. This CDR3 comprises 14 residues. The CDR3 coding sequence is TGTGCCAGTAGACCAGCGGGGGGGATAAATACGCAGTATTTT. Amino acids: CASRPAGGINTQYF.

The chain uses TRBV25-1 and TRBJ1-1; TRBD1 aligns across 8 bases. Per the germline V gene, CDR1 is MGHDK and CDR2 is SYGVNS. The junction had 8 bases not matched to a gene; V was cut back by 10 bases and J by 10 bases. This CDR3 region has 11 residues. The CDR3 nucleotides read TGTGCCACGTCAGGGGGCAAGGGAGCTTTCTTT. Protein product: CATSGGKGAFF.

The chain links TRBV2 to TRBJ2-7; D is ambiguous. CDR3 length equals 14 residues. Germline V gives CDR1 SNHLY, CDR2 FYNNEI. The ends were cut back, 5 bases at V and 0 bases at J, with 11 bases in the middle. CDR3 sequence: CASSLGPSSYEQYF. The CDR3, as DNA: TGTGCCAGCAGTCTGGGTCCTAGCTCCTACGAGCAGTACTTC.

The gene calls are TRBV19 and TRBJ2-4; 8 nucleotides match TRBD1. From germline, CDR1 is LNHDA and CDR2 SQIVND (reference sequence). CDR3 length equals 15 residues. Trimming removed 6 bases from V and 4 bases from J; junction bases left unmatched: 8. DNA for the CDR3: TGTGCCAGTAGGTCAGGGGGCCTGGGGAAAAACATTCAGTACTTC. Translating gives CASRSGGLGKNIQYF.

The J gene is TRBJ1-1, the V gene TRBV7-9; D might be TRBD1 (6 bases). The CDR3 covers 15 residues. The V and J ends lost 4 bases and 6 bases respectively, with 18 bases between them. From germline, CDR1 is SEHNR and CDR2 FQNEAQ (reference sequence). CDR3 nucleotides: TGTGCCAGCAGCTCCCGGACAGAGAGGAATTCTGAAGCTTTCTTT. Translation: CASSSRTERNSEAFF.

This chain connects TRBV7-9 to TRBJ1-1, with D perhaps matching TRBD1 (5 bases). In germline, CDR1 is SEHNR, CDR2 FQNEAQ (reference sequence). The V end was cut by 6 bases, the J end by 0 bases, with 11 bases between. This CDR3 has 14 residues. CDR3 sequence: CASRHRRLNTEAFF. CDR3 sequence (DNA): TGTGCCAGCAGGCACAGGCGATTGAACACTGAAGCTTTCTTT.

CDR3 nucleotides: TGTGCCAGCAGCTTCACGGACAGGGATAATTCACCCCTCCACTTT. The encoded protein is CASSFTDRDNSPLHF. V is TRBV7-9 and J is TRBJ1-6, with 8 bases lining up with TRBD1. The germline gives CDR1 SEHNR, CDR2 FQNEAQ (reference sequence). Trimming removed 3 bases from V and 5 bases from J; junction bases left unmatched: 3. CDR3 length equals 15 residues.

The V gene is TRBV5-6, the J gene TRBJ1-3; tentatively, D is TRBD1 (6 bases). CDR1 is SGHDT, CDR2 YYEEEE, per germline. CDR3 size: 13 residues. V lost 7 bases and J 1 base, leaving 9 bases between the germline ends. The CDR3 is CASGTGSGNTIYF. The CDR3 nucleotides read TGTGCCAGCGGTACAGGGTCTGGAAACACCATATATTTT.